This TCR beta chain derives from a study of response to subunit inactivated influenza vaccine. TCRdb ran MiXCR on the RT-PCR reads and lists one entry per CDR3 protein. The table has under 850,000 distinct CDR3 sequences, about 18% seen once. Study-level results: The authors put forward the suggestion that each seasonal influenza vaccination may bring in only a limited number of new T cells.

This CDR3 comprises 14 residues. J lost 9 bases, V lost 1 base, and 2 bases had no gene match. Germline CDR1 reads DFQATT; CDR2 reads SNEGSKA (reference sequence). This clonotype was detected a few times. What it recognizes is unknown. The clonotype comes from a man between 45 and 60 years old who received an inactivated influenza vaccine. The sample here was PBMCs from blood, taken around 5 days after vaccination. The V and J genes are TRBV20-1 and TRBJ1-6, with 11 positions matching TRBD1. The CDR3 bases are TGCAGTGCTAGAGCCGGGACAGGGGGTTCACCCCTCCACTTT. Translating gives CSARAGTGGSPLHF.